This T cell receptor (beta chain) was identified during a study of control samples from healthy donors and cancer patients. This CDR3 comprises 11 residues. The V end was cut by 3 bases, the J end by 6 bases, with 5 bases between. Per germline, CDR1 DFQATT and CDR2 SNEGSKA (reference sequence). Clones were read by immunoSEQ multiplex PCR, and TCRdb kept only the in-frame ones, dropping some. The table includes about 130,000 clones, approximately 92% detected once. This clonotype was obtained from an older man with head and neck cancer. Input material: PBMCs. The chain couples TRBV20-1 to TRBJ2-2; D gene uncertain. This chain's CDR3 is CSASTSGELFF. The CDR3 DNA is TGCAGTGCTAGTACTTCCGGGGAGCTGTTTTTT.